The 10 T cell receptor beta chains presented below share a single source sample, sequenced in a study of shared T cell receptors in the human thymus. Sequenced by immunoSEQ multiplex PCR; TCRdb stores in-frame clones only, minus some. The sample has 700,000 or so clones, 75% to 90% seen once; the top ten hold 0.0095% to 0.011%. These data also formed part of another study, on human thymus T cells.

The source material was thymocytes. These receptors originate from a girl in the first two years of life with a congenital heart defect.

The chain employs TRBV9 and TRBJ2-7, with no clear D. The CDR3 runs 17 residues. Germline-derived CDR1 and CDR2 are SGDLS and YYNGEE. V shed 5 bases and J shed 3 bases, with 24 bases lying between them. The CDR3 loop reads CASRSTRKLDPYYEQYF. The CDR3 nucleotides read TGTGCCAGCAGGTCGACGAGGAAATTAGATCCCTACTACGAGCAGTACTTC.

This chain links TRBV7-2 with TRBJ2-6, with D possibly being TRBD1 (6 bases). The CDR3 consists of 18 residues. V was clipped by 1 base and J by 1 base, with 14 bases between them. The germline V gene has CDR1 SGHTA and CDR2 FQGNSA. CDR3 coding DNA: TGTGCCAGCAGCTTAGGAGGGGGTTGGGGATCTGGGGCCAACGTCCTGACTTTC. Its translation: CASSLGGGWGSGANVLTF. Based on the CDR3 plus reference TRBV7-2 and TRBJ2-6, the full variable domain is GAGVSQSPSNKVTEKGKDVELRCDPISGHTALYWYRQSLGQGLEFLIYFQGNSAPDKSGLPSDRFSAERTGGSVSTLTIQRTQQEDSAVYLCASSLGGGWGSGANVLTFGAGSRLTVL.

V and J are TRBV28 and TRBJ1-2; 10 nucleotides line up with TRBD1. CDR1 and CDR2 (germline): MDHEN, SYDVKM. Trimming at V came to 8 bases and at J to 5 bases, leaving 11 bases not matched to a gene. This CDR3 comprises 15 residues. This CDR3 reads CASLNPGTGVYGYTF. The CDR3 DNA follows: TGTGCCAGCCTTAACCCCGGGACAGGGGTTTATGGCTACACCTTC.

The chain combines TRBV29-1 with TRBJ1-1; D call uncertain. Per the germline V gene, CDR1 is SQVTM and CDR2 is ANQGSEA. V was clipped by 4 bases and J by 4 bases, with 13 bases between them. The CDR3 has 13 residues. The CDR3 region is CSVGGGRITEAFF. The CDR3 nucleotides are TGCAGCGTTGGAGGAGGCCGAATCACTGAAGCTTTCTTT.

The chain combines TRBV19 with TRBJ2-3; D is unresolved. V was shortened by 5 bases and J by 1 base, with 13 bases between the two germline ends. There are 15 residues in the CDR3. Germline V gene lookup returns CDR1 LNHDA and CDR2 SQIVND (reference sequence). The CDR3 here is CASSSPSTRTDTQYF. The CDR3 DNA reads TGTGCCAGTAGTTCCCCCTCTACTCGCACAGATACGCAGTATTTT.

This clone was detected once. This rearrangement joins TRBV4-3 to TRBJ2-6; D is possibly TRBD1 (5 bases). The germline V gene encodes CDR1 LGHNA and CDR2 YSLEER. The CDR3 has 18 amino acids. Trimming stripped 1 base from V and 1 base from J, with 14 bases between. CDR3 sequence (DNA): TGCGCCAGCAGCCAAGGCCCAGGGCCAATTTCTGGGGCCAACGTCCTGACTTTC. This gives the protein CASSQGPGPISGANVLTF.

This clone was counted only a few times. The chain carries TRBV5-6 and TRBJ2-1; D remains ambiguous. Trimming removed 2 bases from V and 4 bases from J, with 4 bases in between. Looked up from germline, CDR1 is SGHDT and CDR2 is YYEEEE. CDR3 size: 12 residues. The CDR3 nucleotides read TGTGCCAGCAGCTTTCGGTACAATGAGCAGTTCTTC. It specifies CASSFRYNEQFF.

The J gene is TRBJ1-1, the V gene TRBV4-1; no clear D gene. Deletions cut 4 bases from V and 7 bases from J, with 31 bases between. From germline, CDR1 is MGHRA and CDR2 YSYEKL. This CDR3 is built from 19 residues. The CDR3 sequence: CASSPSNTPKLWRDDEAFF. The CDR3 nucleotides read TGCGCCAGCAGCCCGTCAAACACCCCCAAGTTGTGGCGGGATGATGAAGCTTTCTTT.

The gene calls are TRBV29-1 and TRBJ1-1, with TRBD1 as a possible D gene (5 bases). The CDR3 is made up of 15 amino acids. Trimming took off 4 bases at V and 4 bases at J, with 19 bases between the two ends. Germline values: CDR1 SQVTM, CDR2 ANQGSEA. The CDR3 sequence: CSVVAPWGQGTEAFF. The CDR3 bases are TGCAGCGTTGTGGCCCCTTGGGGTCAGGGCACTGAAGCTTTCTTT.

This clone has more than one count but fewer than ten. The chain combines TRBV5-4 with TRBJ1-6; TRBD1 might be the D (5 bases). The CDR3 sequence is 16 residues long. V dropped 0 bases and J dropped 8 bases, with 15 bases sitting between them. Germline-derived CDR1 and CDR2 are SGHNT and YYREEE (reference sequence). The CDR3 region is CASSLERFAGDSPLHF. As DNA, the CDR3 is TGTGCCAGCAGCTTGGAGCGGTTTGCGGGGGATTCACCCCTCCACTTT.